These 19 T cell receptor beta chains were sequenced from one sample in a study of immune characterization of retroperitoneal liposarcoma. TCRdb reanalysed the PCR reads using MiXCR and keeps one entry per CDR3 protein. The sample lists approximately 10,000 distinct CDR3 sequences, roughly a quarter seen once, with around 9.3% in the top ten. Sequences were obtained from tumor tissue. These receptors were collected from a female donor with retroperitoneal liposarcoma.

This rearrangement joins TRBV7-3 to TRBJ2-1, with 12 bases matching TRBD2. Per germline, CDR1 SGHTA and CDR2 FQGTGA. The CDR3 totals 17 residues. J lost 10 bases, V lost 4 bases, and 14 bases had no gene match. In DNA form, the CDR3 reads TGTGCCAGCAGCTCCTGGACTAGCGGGGACCTGCTCGGGGAGCAGTTCTTC. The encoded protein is CASSSWTSGDLLGEQFF.

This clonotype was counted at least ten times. The CDR3 loop is CASSASEGPYNEQFF. DNA for the CDR3: TGCGCCAGCAGTGCCTCAGAGGGCCCCTACAATGAGCAGTTCTTC. The genes are TRBV10-1 and TRBJ2-1, with D maybe TRBD2 (5 bases). The CDR3 runs to 15 residues. Trimming took off 4 bases at V and 2 bases at J, with 12 bases between the two ends. Germline CDR1 and CDR2: WNHNN and SYGVQD (reference sequence).

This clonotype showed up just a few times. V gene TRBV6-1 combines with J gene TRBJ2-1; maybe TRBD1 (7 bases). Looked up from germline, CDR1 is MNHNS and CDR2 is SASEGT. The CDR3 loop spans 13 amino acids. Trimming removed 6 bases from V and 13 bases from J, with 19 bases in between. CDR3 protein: CASSTGAGGTQFF. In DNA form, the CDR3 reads TGTGCCAGCAGCACAGGGGCTGGGGGGACCCAGTTCTTC.

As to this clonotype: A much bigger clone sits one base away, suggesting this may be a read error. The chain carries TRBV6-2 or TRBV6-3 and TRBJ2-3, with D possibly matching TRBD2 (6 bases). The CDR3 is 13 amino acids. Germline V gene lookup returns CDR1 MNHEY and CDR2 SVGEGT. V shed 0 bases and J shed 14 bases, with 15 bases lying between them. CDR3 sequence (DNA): TGTGCCAGCAGTTACTCTTCCGGGGGAAAACTGTATTTT. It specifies CASSYSSGGKLYF.

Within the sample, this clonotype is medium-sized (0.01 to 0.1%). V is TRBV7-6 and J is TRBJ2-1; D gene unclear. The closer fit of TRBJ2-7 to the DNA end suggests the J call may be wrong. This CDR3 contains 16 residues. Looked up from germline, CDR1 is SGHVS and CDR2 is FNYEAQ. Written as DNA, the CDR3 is TGTGCCAGCAGCTTAGGCCCCACCCAGGATGGCTATGAGCAGTACTTC. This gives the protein CASSLGPTQDGYEQYF.

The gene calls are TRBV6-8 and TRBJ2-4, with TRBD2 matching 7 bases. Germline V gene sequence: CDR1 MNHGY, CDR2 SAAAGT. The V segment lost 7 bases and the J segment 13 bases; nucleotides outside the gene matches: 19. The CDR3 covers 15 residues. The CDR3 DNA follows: TGTGCCAGCACAAGGGTTGGGGAGGGCTCCAATGAGCAGTACTTC. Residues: CASTRVGEGSNEQYF.

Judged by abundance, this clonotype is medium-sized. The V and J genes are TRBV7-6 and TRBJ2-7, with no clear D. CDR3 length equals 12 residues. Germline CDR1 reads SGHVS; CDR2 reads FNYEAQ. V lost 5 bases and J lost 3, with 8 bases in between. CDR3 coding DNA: TGTGCCAGCAGCCCGGGCGACTACGAGCAGTACTTC. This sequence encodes CASSPGDYEQYF.

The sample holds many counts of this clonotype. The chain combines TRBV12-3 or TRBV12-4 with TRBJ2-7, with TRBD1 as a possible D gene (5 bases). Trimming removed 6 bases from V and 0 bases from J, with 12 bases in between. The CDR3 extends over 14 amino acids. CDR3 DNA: TGTGCCAGCAGGGCGAGCAGGGACTCCTACGAGCAGTACTTC. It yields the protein CASRASRDSYEQYF.

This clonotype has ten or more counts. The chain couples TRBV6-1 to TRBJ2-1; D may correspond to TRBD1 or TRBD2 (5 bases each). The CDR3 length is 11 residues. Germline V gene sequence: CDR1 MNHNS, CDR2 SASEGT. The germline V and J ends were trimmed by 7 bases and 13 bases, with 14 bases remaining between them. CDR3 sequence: CASNAEGFQFF. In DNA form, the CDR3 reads TGTGCCAGCAACGCCGAGGGGTTTCAGTTCTTC.

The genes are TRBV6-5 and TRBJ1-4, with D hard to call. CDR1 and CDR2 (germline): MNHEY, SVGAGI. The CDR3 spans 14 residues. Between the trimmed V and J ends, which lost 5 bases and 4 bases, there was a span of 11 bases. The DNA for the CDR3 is TGTGCCAGCAGTGCAGGAGTCCTTAATGAAAAACTGTTTTTT. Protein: CASSAGVLNEKLFF.

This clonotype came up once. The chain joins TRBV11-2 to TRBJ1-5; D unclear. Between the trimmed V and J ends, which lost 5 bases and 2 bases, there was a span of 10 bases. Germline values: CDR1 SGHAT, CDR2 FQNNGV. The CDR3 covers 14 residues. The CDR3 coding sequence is TGTGCCAGCAGCGCGGTAGGAGGCAATCAGCCCCAGCATTTT. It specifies CASSAVGGNQPQHF.

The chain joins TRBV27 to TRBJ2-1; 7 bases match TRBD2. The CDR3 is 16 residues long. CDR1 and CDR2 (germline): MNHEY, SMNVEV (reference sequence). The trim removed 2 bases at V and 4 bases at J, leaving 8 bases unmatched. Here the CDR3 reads CASSLVAGAIYNEQFF. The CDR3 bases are TGTGCCAGCAGTTTAGTAGCGGGTGCAATATACAATGAGCAGTTCTTC.

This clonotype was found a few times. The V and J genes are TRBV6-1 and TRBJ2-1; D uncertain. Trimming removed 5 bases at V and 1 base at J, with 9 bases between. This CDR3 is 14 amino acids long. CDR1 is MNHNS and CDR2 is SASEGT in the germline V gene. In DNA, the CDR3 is TGTGCCAGCAGTTTGGCGTCATCCTACAATGAGCAGTTCTTC. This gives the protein CASSLASSYNEQFF.

The CDR3 region has the DNA TGTGCCAGCAGTTGGCAGGGGATAGGCACAGATACGCAGTATTTT. Translation: CASSWQGIGTDTQYF. The genes are TRBV6-1 and TRBJ2-3; possible D gene TRBD1, 6 bases. The ends were cut back, 5 bases at V and 1 base at J, with 13 bases in the middle. Germline V CDR1 and CDR2: MNHNS, SASEGT. The CDR3 sequence is 15 residues long.

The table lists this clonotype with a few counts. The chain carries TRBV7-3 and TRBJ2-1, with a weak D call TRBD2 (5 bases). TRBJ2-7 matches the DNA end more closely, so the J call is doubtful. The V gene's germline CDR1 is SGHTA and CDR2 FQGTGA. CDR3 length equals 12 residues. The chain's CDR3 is CASSYSQREQYF. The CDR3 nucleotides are TGTGCCAGCAGCTACTCTCAGCGGGAGCAGTACTTC.

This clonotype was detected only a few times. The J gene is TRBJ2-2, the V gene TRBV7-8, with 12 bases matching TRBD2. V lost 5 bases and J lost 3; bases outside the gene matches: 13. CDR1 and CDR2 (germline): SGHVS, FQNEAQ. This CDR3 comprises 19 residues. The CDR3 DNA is TGTGCCAGCAGCCCTCAGCAGACTAGCGGGGGAGGGGACACCGGGGAGCTGTTTTTT. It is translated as CASSPQQTSGGGDTGELFF.

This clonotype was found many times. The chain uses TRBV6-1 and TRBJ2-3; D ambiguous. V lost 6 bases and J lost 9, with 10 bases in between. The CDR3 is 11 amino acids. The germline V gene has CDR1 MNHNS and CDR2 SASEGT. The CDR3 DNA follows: TGTGCCAGCAGATCAGAACGAACGCAGTATTTT. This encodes CASRSERTQYF.

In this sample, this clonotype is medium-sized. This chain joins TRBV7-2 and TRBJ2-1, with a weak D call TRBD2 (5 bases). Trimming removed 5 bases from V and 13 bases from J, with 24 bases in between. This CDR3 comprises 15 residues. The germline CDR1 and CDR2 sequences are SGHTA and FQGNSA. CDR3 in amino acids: CASSGELGVGETQFF. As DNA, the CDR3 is TGTGCCAGCAGCGGCGAGCTGGGTGTGGGAGAGACCCAGTTCTTC.

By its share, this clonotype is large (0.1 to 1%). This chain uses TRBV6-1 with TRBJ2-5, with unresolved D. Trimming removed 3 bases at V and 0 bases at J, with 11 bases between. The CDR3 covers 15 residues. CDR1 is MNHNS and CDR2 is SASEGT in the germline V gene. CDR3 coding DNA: TGTGCCAGCAGTGAGAGTCCGGCTAACCAAGAGACCCAGTACTTC. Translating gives CASSESPANQETQYF.